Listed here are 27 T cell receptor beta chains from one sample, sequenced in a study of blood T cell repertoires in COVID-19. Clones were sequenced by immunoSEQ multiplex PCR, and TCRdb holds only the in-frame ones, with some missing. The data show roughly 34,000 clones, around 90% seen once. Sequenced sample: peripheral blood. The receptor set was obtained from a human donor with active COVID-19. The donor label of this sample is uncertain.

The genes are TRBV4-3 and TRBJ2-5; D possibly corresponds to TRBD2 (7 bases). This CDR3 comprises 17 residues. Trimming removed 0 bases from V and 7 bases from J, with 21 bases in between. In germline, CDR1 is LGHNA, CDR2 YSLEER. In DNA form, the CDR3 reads TGCGCCAGCAGCCAAGATGGTTCGCGGGGGCCCGGGGGGACCCAGTACTTC. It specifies CASSQDGSRGPGGTQYF.

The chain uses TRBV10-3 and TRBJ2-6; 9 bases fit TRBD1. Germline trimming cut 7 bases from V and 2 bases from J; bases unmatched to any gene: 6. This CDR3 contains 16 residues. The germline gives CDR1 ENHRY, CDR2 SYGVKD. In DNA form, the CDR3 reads TGTGCCATCACTCCAACAGGGGGCCCTGGGGCCAACGTCCTGACTTTC. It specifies CAITPTGGPGANVLTF.

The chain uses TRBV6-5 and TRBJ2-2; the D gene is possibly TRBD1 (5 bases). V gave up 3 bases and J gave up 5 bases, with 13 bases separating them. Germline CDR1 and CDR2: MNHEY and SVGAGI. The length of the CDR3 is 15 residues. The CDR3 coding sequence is TGTGCCAGCAGTTATCTCTTACAGGCAACCGGGGAGCTGTTTTTT. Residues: CASSYLLQATGELFF.

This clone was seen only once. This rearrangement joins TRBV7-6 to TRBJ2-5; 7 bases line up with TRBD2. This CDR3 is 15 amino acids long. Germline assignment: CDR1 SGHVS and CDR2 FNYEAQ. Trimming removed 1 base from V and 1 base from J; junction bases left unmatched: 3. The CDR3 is CASSLGGGLQETQYF. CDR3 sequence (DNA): TGTGCCAGCAGCTTAGGGGGAGGGCTCCAAGAGACCCAGTACTTC.

The CDR3 loop reads CASSQTGKGYTF. CDR3 in DNA: TGTGCCAGCAGTCAGACAGGGAAGGGCTACACCTTC. This sequence joins TRBV28 and TRBJ1-2; TRBD1 matches at 7 bases. Per the germline V gene, CDR1 is MDHEN and CDR2 is SYDVKM. CDR3 size: 12 residues. V was pared by 5 bases and J by 8 bases, with 5 bases of the junction left unmatched.

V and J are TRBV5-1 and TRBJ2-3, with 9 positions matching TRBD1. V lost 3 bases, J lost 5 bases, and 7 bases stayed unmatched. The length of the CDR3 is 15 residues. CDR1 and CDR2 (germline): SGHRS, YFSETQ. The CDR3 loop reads CASSWTGTGRDTQYF. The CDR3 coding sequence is TGCGCCAGCAGCTGGACCGGGACAGGGAGAGATACGCAGTATTTT.

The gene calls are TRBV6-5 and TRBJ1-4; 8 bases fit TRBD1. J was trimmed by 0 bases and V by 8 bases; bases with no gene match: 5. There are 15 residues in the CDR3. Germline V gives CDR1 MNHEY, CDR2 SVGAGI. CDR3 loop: CASGQGPATNEKLFF. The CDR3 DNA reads TGTGCCAGCGGACAGGGACCTGCAACTAATGAAAAACTGTTTTTT.

The CDR3 DNA follows: TGTGCCAGCAGCCGCGGGACTAGCAGCTACGAGCAGTACTTC. Its translation: CASSRGTSSYEQYF. The V call is TRBV5-4, the J call TRBJ2-7, with TRBD2 matching over 9 bases. The trim removed 4 bases at V and 3 bases at J, leaving 5 bases unmatched. Germline V gene lookup returns CDR1 SGHNT and CDR2 YYREEE (reference sequence). The CDR3 spans 14 residues.

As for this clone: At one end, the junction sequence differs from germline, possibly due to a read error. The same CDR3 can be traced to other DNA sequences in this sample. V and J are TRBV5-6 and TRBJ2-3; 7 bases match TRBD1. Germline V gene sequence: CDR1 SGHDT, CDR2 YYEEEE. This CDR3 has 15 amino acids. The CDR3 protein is CASSLERGLVDTQYF. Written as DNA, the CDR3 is TGTGCCAGTAGCTTGGAGAGGGGGCTGGTAGATACGCAGTATTTT.

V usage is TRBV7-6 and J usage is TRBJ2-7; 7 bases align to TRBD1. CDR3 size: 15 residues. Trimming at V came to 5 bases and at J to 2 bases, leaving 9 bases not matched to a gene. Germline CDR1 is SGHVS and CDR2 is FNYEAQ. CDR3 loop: CASSQAQGITYEQYF. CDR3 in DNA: TGTGCCAGCAGCCAAGCACAGGGGATTACCTACGAGCAGTACTTC. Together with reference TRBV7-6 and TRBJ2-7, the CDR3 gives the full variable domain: GAGVSQSPRYKVTKRGQDVALRCDPISGHVSLYWYRQALGQGPEFLTYFNYEAQQDKSGLPNDRFSAERPEGSISTLTIQRTEQRDSAMYRCASSQAQGITYEQYFGPGTRLTVT.

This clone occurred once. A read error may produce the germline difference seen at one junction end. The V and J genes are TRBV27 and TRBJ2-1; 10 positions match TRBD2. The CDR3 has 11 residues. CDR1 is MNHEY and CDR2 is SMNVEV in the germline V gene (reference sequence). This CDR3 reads CASSWASGRLF. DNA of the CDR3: TGTGCCAGCAGTTGGGCTAGCGGGAGACTCTTC.

CDR3 residues: CASSQRAGTGALTGANVLTF. In DNA, the CDR3 is TGTGCCAGCAGCCAAAGGGCCGGGACAGGGGCTCTAACTGGGGCCAACGTCCTGACTTTC. The V and J genes are TRBV3-1 (or the pseudogene TRBV3-2) and TRBJ2-6; 10 bases align to TRBD1. The CDR3 runs to 20 residues. J gave up 2 bases and V 2 bases, and 12 bases lay outside the gene matches. Germline V gene lookup returns CDR1 LGHDT and CDR2 YNNKEL (reference sequence).

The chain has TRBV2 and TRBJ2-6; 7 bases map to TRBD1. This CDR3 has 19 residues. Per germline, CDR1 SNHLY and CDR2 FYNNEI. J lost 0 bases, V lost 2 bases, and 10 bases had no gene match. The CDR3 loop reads CASSETPGQISSGANVLTF. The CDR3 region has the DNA TGTGCCAGCAGTGAAACGCCGGGACAGATAAGCTCTGGGGCCAACGTCCTGACTTTC.

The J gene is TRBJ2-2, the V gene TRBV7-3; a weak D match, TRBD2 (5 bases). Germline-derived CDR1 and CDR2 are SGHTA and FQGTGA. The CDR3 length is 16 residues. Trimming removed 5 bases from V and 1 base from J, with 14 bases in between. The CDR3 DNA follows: TGTGCCAGCAGCCCCCAGCAAGCGGTGAACACCGGGGAGCTGTTTTTT. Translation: CASSPQQAVNTGELFF.

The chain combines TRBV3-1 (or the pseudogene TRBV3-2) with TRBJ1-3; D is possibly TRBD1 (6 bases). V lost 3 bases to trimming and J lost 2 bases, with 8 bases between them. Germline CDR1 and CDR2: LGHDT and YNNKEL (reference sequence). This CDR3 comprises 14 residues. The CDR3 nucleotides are TGTGCCAGCAGCCAGGGGACAACTGGAAACACCATATATTTT. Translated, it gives CASSQGTTGNTIYF.

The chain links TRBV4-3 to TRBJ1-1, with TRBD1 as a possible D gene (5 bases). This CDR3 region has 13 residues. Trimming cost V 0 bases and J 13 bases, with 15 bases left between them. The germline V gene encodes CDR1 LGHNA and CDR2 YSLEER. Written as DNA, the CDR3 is TGCGCCAGCAGCCAAGATTTGGGCAGGGTTGGTTTCTTT. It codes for CASSQDLGRVGFF.

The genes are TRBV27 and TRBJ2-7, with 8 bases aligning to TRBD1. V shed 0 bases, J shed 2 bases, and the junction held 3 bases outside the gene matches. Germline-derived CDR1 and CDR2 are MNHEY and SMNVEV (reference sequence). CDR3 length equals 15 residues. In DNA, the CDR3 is TGTGCCAGCAGTTTATCCTGGACAGGGCCCTACGAGCAGTACTTC. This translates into CASSLSWTGPYEQYF.

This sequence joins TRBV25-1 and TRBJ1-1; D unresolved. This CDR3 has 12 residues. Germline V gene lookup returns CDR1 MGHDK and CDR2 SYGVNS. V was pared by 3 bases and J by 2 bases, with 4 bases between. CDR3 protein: CASSDLNTEAFF. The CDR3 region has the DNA TGTGCCAGCAGTGACCTTAACACTGAAGCTTTCTTT.

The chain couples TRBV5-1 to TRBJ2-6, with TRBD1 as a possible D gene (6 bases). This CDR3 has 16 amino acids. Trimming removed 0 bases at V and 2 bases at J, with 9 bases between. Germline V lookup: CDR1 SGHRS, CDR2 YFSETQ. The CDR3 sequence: CASSLDRAAGANVLTF. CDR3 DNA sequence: TGCGCCAGCAGCTTGGACAGGGCGGCTGGGGCCAACGTCCTGACTTTC.

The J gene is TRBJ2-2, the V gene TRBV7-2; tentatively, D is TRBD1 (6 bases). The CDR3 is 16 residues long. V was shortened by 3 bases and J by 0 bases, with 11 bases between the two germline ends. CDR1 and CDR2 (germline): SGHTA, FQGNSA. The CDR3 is CASSFHRVPNTGELFF. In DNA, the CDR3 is TGTGCCAGCAGCTTCCACAGGGTCCCGAACACCGGGGAGCTGTTTTTT. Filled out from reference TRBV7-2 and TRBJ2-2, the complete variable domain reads GAGVSQSPSNKVTEKGKDVELRCDPISGHTALYWYRQSLGQGLEFLIYFQGNSAPDKSGLPSDRFSAERTGGSVSTLTIQRTQQEDSAVYLCASSFHRVPNTGELFFGEGSRLTVL.

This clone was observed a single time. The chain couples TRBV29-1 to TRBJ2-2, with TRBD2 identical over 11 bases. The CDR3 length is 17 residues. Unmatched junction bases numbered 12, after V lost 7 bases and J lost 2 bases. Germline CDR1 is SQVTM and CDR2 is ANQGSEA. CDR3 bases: TGCAGCGCAATTTCCGGGACTAGCGGCCCAAACACCGGGGAGCTGTTTTTT. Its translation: CSAISGTSGPNTGELFF.

CDR3 residues: CASSPVRTSGGVVGELFF. The CDR3 DNA follows: TGTGCCAGCAGCCCCGTTCGGACTAGCGGGGGGGTCGTCGGGGAGCTGTTTTTT. The V call is TRBV7-2, the J call TRBJ2-2, with TRBD2 matching 15 bases. This CDR3 spans 18 amino acids. V shed 5 bases and J 7 bases; nucleotides not matched to a gene: 11. CDR1 is SGHTA, CDR2 FQGNSA, per germline.

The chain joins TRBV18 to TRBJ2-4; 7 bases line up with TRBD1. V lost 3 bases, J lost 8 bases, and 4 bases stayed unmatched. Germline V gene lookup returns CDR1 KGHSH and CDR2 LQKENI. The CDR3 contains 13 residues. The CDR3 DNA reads TGTGCCAGCTCACCTAACGACAGGGACATTCAGTACTTC. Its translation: CASSPNDRDIQYF.

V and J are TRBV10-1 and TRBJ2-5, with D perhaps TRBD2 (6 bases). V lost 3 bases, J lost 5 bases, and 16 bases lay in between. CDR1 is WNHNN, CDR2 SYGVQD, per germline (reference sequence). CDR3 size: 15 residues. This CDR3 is CASSDGGAGGETQYF. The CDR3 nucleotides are TGCGCCAGCAGTGACGGGGGAGCTGGCGGGGAGACCCAGTACTTC.

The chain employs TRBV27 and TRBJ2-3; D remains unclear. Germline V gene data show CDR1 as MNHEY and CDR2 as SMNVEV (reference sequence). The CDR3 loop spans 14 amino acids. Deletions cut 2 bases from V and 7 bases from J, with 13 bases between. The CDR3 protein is CASSLGPSFYTQYF. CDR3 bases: TGTGCCAGCAGTTTAGGGCCCTCCTTTTATACGCAGTATTTT.

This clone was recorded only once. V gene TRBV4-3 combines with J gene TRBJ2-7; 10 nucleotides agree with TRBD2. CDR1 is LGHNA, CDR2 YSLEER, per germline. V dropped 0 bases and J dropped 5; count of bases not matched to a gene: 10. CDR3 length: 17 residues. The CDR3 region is CASSQDPAGGLINEQYF. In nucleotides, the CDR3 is TGCGCCAGCAGCCAAGATCCAGCGGGAGGGCTAATCAACGAGCAGTACTTC.

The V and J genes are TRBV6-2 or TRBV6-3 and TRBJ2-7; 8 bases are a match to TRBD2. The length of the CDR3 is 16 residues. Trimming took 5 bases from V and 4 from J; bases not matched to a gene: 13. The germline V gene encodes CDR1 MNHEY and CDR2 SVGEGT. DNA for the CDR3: TGTGCCAGCAGTGAGACGACGGGAGGGCCGGGATACGAGCAGTACTTC. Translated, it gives CASSETTGGPGYEQYF.